This TCR beta chain was identified in a study of CD8 T cells in ankylosing spondylitis. As concerns this clonotype: Its target is unknown.

The TCR beta libraries were generated through quantitative 5'-RACE incorporating molecular barcodes. A single record per CDR3 protein comes from TCRdb applying MiXCR to the 5' RACE reads. The repertoire holds around 25,000 distinct CDR3 sequences, with roughly 13% as singletons. The germline V gene encodes CDR1 SGHAT and CDR2 FQNNGV. This CDR3 is 16 amino acids long. V was trimmed by 5 bases and J by 4 bases, leaving 17 bases between them. General study results and limits: Clones that were linked to disease were CD8+ and were relatively rare in peripheral blood. In synovial fluid and blood from reactive arthritis, some motif variants were previously reported. What seemed typical of ankylosing spondylitis blood was a TCR beta motif built from roughly eight highly homologous variants.

This receptor was obtained from a male donor with ankylosing spondylitis or in good health (not recorded which). Sample: blood. This chain joins TRBV11-2 and TRBJ2-2; weak D call: TRBD2 (6 bases). The CDR3 loop is CASSPNPGAGTGELFF. CDR3 DNA: TGTGCCAGCAGCCCCAATCCGGGAGCGGGCACCGGGGAGCTGTTTTTT. The full variable domain, its missing parts supplied by reference TRBV11-2 and TRBJ2-2, is EAGVAQSPRYKIIEKRQSVAFWCNPISGHATLYWYQQILGQGPKLLIQFQNNGVVDDSQLPKDRFSAERLKGVDSTLKIQPAKLEDSAVYLCASSPNPGAGTGELFFGEGSRLTVL.